These T cell receptor beta chains were read from a single sample in a study of cytomegalovirus exposure and HLA in healthy donors. Assay used: immunoSEQ multiplex PCR; TCRdb lists only in-frame clones, some missing. In the table there are about 180,000 clones, more than 60% of which are singletons. Sequenced input: PBMCs. These receptors all stem from a man between 18 and 35 years old in good health and CMV-seronegative. The CDR3 runs from the conserved cysteine through the conserved F or W. Each record gives: J gene, clone size, D gene, V gene, CDR3 protein, CDR3 DNA. A D gene is named only where the DNA matches it firmly. Rows give clone size only sometimes, using once, few, many, or a class for an expanded clone.

>TRBJ1-5|.|TRBD1|TRBV30
CAWSGGGGHEPQHF
TGTGCCTGGAGTGGAGGGGGCGGACATGAGCCCCAGCATTTT
>TRBJ2-7|.|.|TRBV9
CASSVGGNGGRGEQYF
TGTGCCAGCAGCGTAGGGGGAAACGGGGGGCGGGGGGAGCAGTACTTC
>TRBJ1-5|.|TRBD1|TRBV2
CASSLNRGDQPQHF
TGTGCCAGCAGTCTGAACAGGGGTGATCAGCCCCAGCATTTT
>TRBJ2-5|.|TRBD2|TRBV7-2
CASSPRTSGQETQYF
TGTGCCAGCAGCCCGCGGACTAGCGGCCAAGAGACCCAGTACTTC
>TRBJ2-6|.|.|TRBV9
CASSVAGSSGANVLTF
TGTGCCAGCAGCGTAGCTGGGAGCTCTGGGGCCAACGTCCTGACTTTC
>TRBJ2-3|.|.|TRBV6-6
CASSYFQAPYTDTQYF
TGTGCCAGCAGTTACTTTCAGGCACCGTACACAGATACGCAGTATTTT
>TRBJ2-3|.|.|TRBV5-5
CASSLGAGQSTDTQYF
TGTGCCAGCAGCTTGGGTGCGGGTCAGAGCACAGATACGCAGTATTTT
>TRBJ1-4|.|.|TRBV5-1
CASSSPGGSNEKLFF
TGCGCCAGCAGCTCTCCGGGGGGATCTAATGAAAAACTGTTTTTT
>TRBJ1-5|.|.|TRBV5-6
CASSLRGGILNQPQHF
TGTGCCAGCAGCTTAAGGGGCGGGATTTTAAATCAGCCCCAGCATTTT
>TRBJ2-7|.|.|TRBV6-1
CATDALTTRSYEQYF
TGTGCCACCGATGCCTTAACTACCCGGTCCTACGAGCAGTACTTC
>TRBJ2-7|.|.|TRBV19
CATTPITPPGFTYEQYF
TGTGCCACCACGCCCATTACACCCCCAGGGTTTACCTACGAGCAGTACTTC
>TRBJ1-2|.|.|TRBV7-8
CASSLRGGRDNYGYTF
TGTGCCAGCAGCTTAAGGGGTGGACGAGATAACTATGGCTACACCTTC
>TRBJ1-2|once|TRBD1|TRBV29-1
CSVAGQGIGGYTF
TGCAGCGTTGCAGGACAGGGCATAGGAGGCTACACCTTC
>TRBJ2-5|.|.|TRBV29-1
CSVEVGQGETQYF
TGCAGCGTTGAAGTTGGGCAGGGGGAGACCCAGTACTTC
>TRBJ2-1|.|.|TRBV4-3
CASSIIGQSFNEQFF
TGCGCCAGCAGCATAATCGGACAGTCATTCAATGAGCAGTTCTTC
>TRBJ2-1|.|.|TRBV9
CASSVDSGAGEQFF
TGTGCCAGCAGCGTAGACTCTGGGGCCGGTGAGCAGTTCTTC
>TRBJ1-1|.|.|TRBV13
CASSLKGFTEAFF
TGTGCCAGCAGCTTAAAGGGGTTCACTGAAGCTTTCTTT
>TRBJ2-7|once|TRBD1|TRBV7-2
CASSLTSGTGGYEQYF
TGTGCCAGCAGCTTGACTTCCGGGACAGGGGGTTACGAGCAGTACTTC
>TRBJ1-1|.|.|TRBV7-6
CASSFRGLTEAFF
TGTGCCAGCAGCTTTCGGGGTTTGACTGAAGCTTTCTTT
>TRBJ1-2|.|.|TRBV6-1
CASDTGNGSGYTF
TGTGCCAGTGATACAGGGAATGGTTCGGGCTACACCTTC
>TRBJ2-1|.|TRBD2|TRBV4-3
CASSQSLAGASNEQFF
TGCGCCAGCAGCCAGTCACTAGCGGGGGCGTCGAATGAGCAGTTCTTC
>TRBJ2-3|.|TRBD2|TRBV30
CAWSVTSGRAPSSTDTQYF
TGTGCCTGGAGTGTAACTAGCGGGAGGGCCCCCTCTAGCACAGATACGCAGTATTTT
>TRBJ2-7|once|TRBD1|TRBV9
CASSRQGIDYEQYF
TGTGCCAGCAGCAGACAGGGAATAGACTACGAGCAGTACTTC
>TRBJ2-1|few|.|TRBV19
CASSKDRYNEQFF
TGTGCCAGTAGTAAAGACAGGTACAATGAGCAGTTCTTC
>TRBJ2-1|.|TRBD2|TRBV11-1
CASSPVGGGGYNEQFF
TGTGCCAGCAGCCCGGTCGGGGGCGGGGGGTACAATGAGCAGTTCTTC
>TRBJ1-5|.|TRBD1|TRBV7-9
CSSSSSGGFFGNQPQHF
TGTTCCAGCAGCTCCTCAGGGGGCTTTTTCGGCAATCAGCCCCAGCATTTT
>TRBJ1-2|.|.|TRBV9
CASSLGGREGGYPF
TGTGCCAGCAGTCTGGGAGGGCGTGAGGGAGGCTACCCCTTC
>TRBJ1-4|.|TRBD1|TRBV11-3
CASSSTLGTATNEKLFF
TGTGCCAGCAGTTCAACCCTCGGGACAGCAACTAATGAAAAACTGTTTTTT
>TRBJ2-1|.|TRBD2|TRBV11-2
CASRFTGTSGGYNEQFF
TGTGCCAGCAGATTTACCGGGACTAGCGGGGGATACAATGAGCAGTTCTTC
>TRBJ2-7|.|TRBD1|TRBV13
CASSRGTGTYEQYF
TGTGCCAGCAGCCGCGGGACAGGGACCTACGAGCAGTACTTC
>TRBJ2-3|.|TRBD1|TRBV15
CATSTAILRAGGGADTQYF
TGTGCCACCAGCACCGCAATCCTCCGGGCAGGGGGCGGTGCAGATACGCAGTATTTT
>TRBJ2-7|.|.|TRBV10-3
CAISGGPVLEYEQYF
TGTGCCATCAGCGGGGGGCCCGTCTTGGAATACGAGCAGTACTTC
>TRBJ2-7|.|.|TRBV10-3
CAISESGGNLYEQYF
TGTGCCATCAGTGAGTCGGGCGGGAACCTCTACGAGCAGTACTTC
>TRBJ2-7|.|.|TRBV5-1
CASSLGTVTYEQYF
TGCGCCAGCAGCTTGGGGACAGTGACCTACGAGCAGTACTTC
>TRBJ2-3|.|TRBD2|TRBV7-2
CASSLLRSSGGIDTQYF
TGTGCCAGCAGCTTACTCCGATCTAGCGGGGGTATAGATACGCAGTATTTT